Detailed here is one T cell receptor beta chain. The CDR3 is 15 amino acids. Trimming took off 4 bases at V and 0 bases at J, with 11 bases between the two ends. CDR1 is SGHRS, CDR2 YFSETQ, per germline. Per the study methods: Amplifying reference gene primers gave estimates of nucleated cell counts. TCRdb keeps only in-frame clones here, not all; method: immunoSEQ multiplex PCR. V and J calls and clone size are those listed in that table; D and trimming were worked out from the DNA. The sample contains around 50,000 clones, 70% to 90% of which appear only once. The source of the sample is a study of blood T cell repertoires in COVID-19. Background on the study: PBMCs, B-cell-depleted T cells, or T cells were the source of the cDNA or gDNA that made up the material.

V is TRBV5-1 and J is TRBJ1-3, with D perhaps matching TRBD1 (6 bases). This TCR was recovered from a man aged 55-75 years with acute or convalescent COVID-19. The specimen was peripheral blood. The CDR3 protein is CASSLRTDSGNTIYF. CDR3 DNA sequence: TGCGCCAGCAGCCTCCGGACAGACTCTGGAAACACCATATATTTT.